Following are 20 T cell receptor beta chains from one sample sequenced in a study of regulatory T cells in long-lasting Graves disease. The time point denotes: newly diagnosed GD, antithyroid drugs for less than 3 months. With RNA extracted from PBMCs as input, the TCR library was made. The TCR beta library used iRepertoire HTBI primers with Arm-PCR amplification of CDR3. In TCRdb, the multiplex PCR reads were re-called with MiXCR into one record per CDR3 protein. The top ten clones hold 16% of a sample with 400,000 to 550,000 distinct CDR3 sequences, 15% of them seen once. The data also belong to a second study, concerning T cells in Graves' hyperthyroidism and ophthalmopathy.

Sequences were derived from peripheral blood mononuclear cells (PBMCs), sampled at new diagnosis, from a patient treated with antithyroid drugs. Source of these receptors: a young woman with Graves disease.

This clonotype has only a few counts. The chain carries TRBV3-1 and TRBJ1-2; D gene ambiguous. V was cut by 4 bases and J by 1 base, with 10 bases left in between. The CDR3 runs to 14 residues. Germline-derived CDR1 and CDR2 are LGHDT and YNNKEL (reference sequence). In nucleotides, the CDR3 is TGTGCCAGCAGCCCTAACTGGGTTAACTATGGCTACACCTTC. Translated: CASSPNWVNYGYTF.

In its sample, this clonotype was seen many times. V usage is TRBV30 and J usage is TRBJ2-1, with 8 nucleotides matching TRBD2. Germline V gives CDR1 GTSNPN, CDR2 SVGIG (reference sequence). The CDR3 length is 12 residues. V gave up 5 bases and J gave up 8 bases; unmatched junction bases: 5. CDR3 coding DNA: TGTGCCTGGGCCACCGGGGGGGATGAGCAGTTCTTC. Its translation is CAWATGGDEQFF. Full variable domain (remainder filled in from reference TRBV30 and TRBJ2-1): SQTIHQWPATLVQPVGSPLSLECTVEGTSNPNLYWYRQAAGRGLQLLFYSVGIGQISSEVPQNLSASRPQDRQFILSSKKLLLSDSGFYLCAWATGGDEQFFGPGTRLTVL.

The V and J genes are TRBV5-1 and TRBJ1-2, with a possible D match to TRBD1 (5 bases). There are 13 residues in the CDR3. In germline, CDR1 is SGHRS, CDR2 YFSETQ. With 3 bases removed from V and 6 bases from J, the gap between germline ends came to 12 bases. The CDR3 DNA sequence: TGCGCCAGCAGCTCCCAGGGAGGCCATGGCTACACCTTC. Residues: CASSSQGGHGYTF. The whole variable domain, remainder taken from reference TRBV5-1 and TRBJ1-2, is KAGVTQTPRYLIKTRGQQVTLSCSPISGHRSVSWYQQTPGQGLQFLFEYFSETQRNKGNFPGRFSGRQFSNSRSEMNVSTLELGDSALYLCASSSQGGHGYTFGSGTRLTVV.

A note on this clonotype: Possible read error: a much larger clone is one base away. This rearrangement joins TRBV13 to TRBJ2-3, with D perhaps matching TRBD1 (6 bases). The tail of the sequence fits TRBJ2-1 better, so the J call may be wrong. The CDR3 has 14 residues. Germline values: CDR1 PRHDT, CDR2 FYEKMQ (reference sequence). Here the CDR3 DNA reads TGTGCCAGCAGCTTAGGGGACAGATCCTACGAGCAGTTCTTC. Translated: CASSLGDRSYEQFF.

The chain carries TRBV29-1 and TRBJ2-7, with a possible D match to TRBD2 (6 bases). The V gene's germline CDR1 is SQVTM and CDR2 ANQGSEA. V was shortened by 5 bases and J by 0 bases, with 14 bases between the two germline ends. CDR3 length: 14 residues. In DNA, the CDR3 is TGCAGCGTTATTCCCCCGGACTACTCCTACGAGCAGTACTTC. Its protein product is CSVIPPDYSYEQYF.

The chain employs TRBV5-1 and TRBJ2-3, with TRBD1 matching over 9 bases. V dropped 4 bases and J dropped 3; count of bases not matched to a gene: 6. There are 15 residues in the CDR3. Germline loops: CDR1 SGHRS, CDR2 YFSETQ. The CDR3 protein is CASSTTGGGTDTQYF. The CDR3 DNA sequence: TGCGCCAGCAGCACGACAGGGGGAGGTACAGATACGCAGTATTTT.

This clonotype was observed a few times. The chain links TRBV4-1 to TRBJ2-7; 14 bases line up with TRBD2. The CDR3 has 17 amino acids. J gave up 3 bases and V 4 bases, and 8 bases lay outside the gene matches. Germline CDR1 and CDR2: MGHRA and YSYEKL. The CDR3 DNA follows: TGCGCCAGCAGCCTGGGACTAGCGGGAGCGGTAGGCTACGAGCAGTACTTC. Translating gives CASSLGLAGAVGYEQYF.

This clonotype was recorded a few times. CDR3 nucleotides: TGTGCCATCAGTGACCCGGGACAGGGCGACTATGGCTACACCTTC. This gives the protein CAISDPGQGDYGYTF. The rearrangement joins TRBV10-3 to TRBJ1-2, with TRBD1 matching 9 bases. Trimming at V came to 3 bases and at J to 3 bases, leaving 5 bases not matched to a gene. CDR1 and CDR2 (germline): ENHRY, SYGVKD. This CDR3 has 15 amino acids.

Many counts were recorded for this clonotype. The rearrangement joins TRBV27 to TRBJ1-1; TRBD1 aligns across 8 bases. This CDR3 is built from 15 residues. From germline, CDR1 is MNHEY and CDR2 SMNVEV (reference sequence). The V and J ends lost 7 bases and 5 bases, in that order; junction bases with no gene match: 12. The CDR3 region is CASKDRGLWTTEAFF. The CDR3 DNA reads as TGTGCCAGCAAAGACAGGGGCCTATGGACAACTGAAGCTTTCTTT.

The chain links TRBV2 to TRBJ1-2, with D tentatively TRBD1 (6 bases). Germline V gene data show CDR1 as SNHLY and CDR2 as FYNNEI. The length of the CDR3 is 11 residues. V dropped 6 bases and J dropped 6 bases, with 8 bases sitting between them. In DNA, the CDR3 is TGTGCCAGCAGACAGGGACATGGCTACACCTTC. Translation gives CASRQGHGYTF.

This clonotype occurred once. V and J are TRBV7-9 and TRBJ2-7, with 9 positions matching TRBD2. This CDR3 has 17 amino acids. V shed 4 bases, J shed 1 base, and the junction held 11 bases outside the gene matches. CDR1 is SEHNR and CDR2 is FQNEAQ in the germline V gene (reference sequence). The CDR3 loop reads CASSSQAGGGSSYEQYF. Written as DNA, the CDR3 is TGTGCCAGCAGCTCCCAAGCGGGGGGAGGCTCATCCTACGAGCAGTACTTC.

This clonotype was detected a few times. A much more abundant neighbour one base away suggests this may be a read error. The chain recombines TRBV12-3 or TRBV12-4 with TRBJ2-1, with TRBD1 identical over 10 bases. V lost 5 bases to trimming and J lost 8 bases; unmatched junction nucleotides: 12. The length of the CDR3 is 16 residues. DNA of the CDR3: TGTGCCAGCAGTATCCCCGGGACAGGGGTTCGGGATGAGCAGTTCTTC. This codes for CASSIPGTGVRDEQFF.

This clonotype was seen only a few times. The chain is built from TRBV25-1 and TRBJ2-7; no reliable D call. CDR1 is MGHDK, CDR2 SYGVNS, per germline. This CDR3 spans 10 amino acids. Trimming stripped 10 bases from V and 7 bases from J, with 11 bases between. CDR3 amino acids: CATLGGEQYF. CDR3 DNA: TGTGCCACCCTGGGCGGAGAGCAGTACTTC.

The chain has TRBV11-2 and TRBJ2-4, with D possibly being TRBD1 (5 bases). Trimming left V 6 bases short and J 2 bases short, with 11 bases between. CDR3 length equals 14 residues. Per germline, CDR1 SGHAT and CDR2 FQNNGV. The CDR3 sequence: CASRPGWPKNIQYF. The CDR3 nucleotides read TGTGCCAGCAGACCAGGGTGGCCCAAAAACATTCAGTACTTC.

This clonotype has a count of ten or more. The chain has TRBV27 and TRBJ2-3, with D hard to call. Germline V gene sequence: CDR1 MNHEY, CDR2 SMNVEV (reference sequence). CDR3 length: 13 residues. Deletions cut 2 bases from V and 4 bases from J, with 7 bases between. CDR3 nucleotide sequence: TGTGCCAGCAGTTTACTGGGCTCAGATACGCAGTATTTT. Its protein is CASSLLGSDTQYF.

This clonotype occurred many times. This chain links TRBV28 with TRBJ2-6; 12 bases match TRBD1. From germline, CDR1 is MDHEN and CDR2 SYDVKM. The CDR3 has 17 residues. The ends lost 5 bases at V and 0 bases at J; junction bases unmatched: 2. The DNA of the CDR3 is TGTGCCAGCAGTGGGACAGGGGGCATCTCTGGGGCCAACGTCCTGACTTTC. It yields the protein CASSGTGGISGANVLTF. Variable domain in full (rest from reference TRBV28 and TRBJ2-6): DVKVTQSSRYLVKRTGEKVFLECVQDMDHENMFWYRQDPGLGLRLIYFSYDVKMKEKGDIPEGYSVSREKKERFSLILESASTNQTSMYLCASSGTGGISGANVLTFGAGSRLTVL.

This clonotype showed up just a few times. The chain uses TRBV15 and TRBJ1-1; D possibly corresponds to TRBD1 (5 bases). Germline CDR1 reads LNHNV; CDR2 reads YYDKDF (reference sequence). Trimming left V 4 bases short and J 2 bases short, with 11 bases between. There are 14 residues in the CDR3. CDR3 residues: CATSTLDRNTEAFF. The CDR3 coding sequence is TGTGCCACCAGCACCCTAGACAGAAACACTGAAGCTTTCTTT.

In this sample, this clonotype turned up a few times. The chain recombines TRBV27 with TRBJ2-3, with D perhaps TRBD1 (5 bases). V gave up 8 bases and J gave up 0 bases, with 15 bases separating them. The CDR3 totals 15 residues. Germline V gene lookup returns CDR1 MNHEY and CDR2 SMNVEV (reference sequence). The CDR3 loop is CASRDTGLSTDTQYF. The CDR3 nucleotides are TGTGCCAGCCGCGACACAGGCTTAAGCACAGATACGCAGTATTTT.

As regards this clonotype: A much larger clonotype is one base distant, so this may be a read error. The V and J genes are TRBV12-5 and TRBJ1-4; D is ambiguous. Trimming pared 1 base from V and 8 bases from J, leaving 8 bases between. The CDR3 extends over 13 amino acids. Germline lookup yields CDR1 LGHNT and CDR2 FRNRAP. The CDR3 loop reads CASGLGEREKLFF. CDR3 bases: TGTGCTAGTGGTTTGGGGGAACGCGAAAAACTGTTTTTT. The full variable domain, in which reference TRBV12-5 and TRBJ1-4 provide the parts outside the CDR3, is DARVTQTPRHKVTEMGQEVTMRCQPILGHNTVFWYRQTMMQGLELLAYFRNRAPLDDSGMPKDRFSAEMPDATLATLKIQPSEPRDSAVYFCASGLGEREKLFFGSGTQLSVL.

At least ten counts were recorded for this clonotype. The rearrangement links TRBV28 to TRBJ2-7, with 9 positions matching TRBD1. Germline V gene data show CDR1 as MDHEN and CDR2 as SYDVKM. The CDR3 contains 14 residues. With 9 bases clipped from V and 4 bases from J, the junction kept 10 bases outside the gene matches. The CDR3 loop reads CASTDRGRGYEQYF. DNA of the CDR3: TGTGCCAGTACCGACAGGGGGAGGGGATACGAGCAGTACTTC.